Listed below are T cell receptor beta chains from one sample, sequenced in a study of T cells in Graves' hyperthyroidism and ophthalmopathy. TCRdb ran MiXCR on the multiplex PCR reads and lists one entry per CDR3 protein. Among about 160,000 distinct CDR3 sequences listed, approximately 9% were seen once. Sequencing used blood. The receptors derive from a woman aged 18-30 years with Graves' hyperthyroidism that later progressed to Graves' ophthalmopathy. The CDR3 runs from the conserved cysteine through the conserved F or W. The D gene is left open where the match is weak. Not every row has a clone size; where given, it reads once, few, many or a size class.

CDR3 DNA: TGTGCCAGCAGCTTTTTTAGGGGGCAACAGCCCCAGCATTTT; CDR3 protein: CASSFFRGQQPQHF; V gene: TRBV5-8; clone size: few; D gene: TRBD1; J gene: TRBJ1-5
CDR3 DNA: TGTGCCAGCAGTGACGGTGGGACTGAAGCTTTCTTT; CDR3 protein: CASSDGGTEAFF; V gene: TRBV6-1; clone size: many; D gene: -; J gene: TRBJ1-1
CDR3 DNA: TGTGCCAGCGCTCGGGGGGGCGCCGGCACTGAAGCTTTCTTT; CDR3 protein: CASARGGAGTEAFF; V gene: TRBV7-3; clone size: many; D gene: -; J gene: TRBJ1-1
CDR3 DNA: TGTGCCAGCAGTTTACTAGCGGGGGGATACAATGAGCAGTTCTTC; CDR3 protein: CASSLLAGGYNEQFF; V gene: TRBV2; clone size: many; D gene: TRBD2; J gene: TRBJ2-1
CDR3 DNA: TGCGCCAGCAGCTTACGGACTAGCGTGATCTACGAGCAGTACTTC; CDR3 protein: CASSLRTSVIYEQYF; V gene: TRBV5-1; clone size: many; D gene: TRBD2; J gene: TRBJ2-7
CDR3 DNA: TGTGCCAGCAGTGCTACGACAGGGGCCACTGAAGCTTTCTTT; CDR3 protein: CASSATTGATEAFF; V gene: TRBV27; clone size: many; D gene: TRBD1; J gene: TRBJ1-1
CDR3 DNA: TGCGCCAGCAGCTTGTGGGGACTCGGGGTTAACACTGAAGCTTTCTTT; CDR3 protein: CASSLWGLGVNTEAFF; V gene: TRBV5-1; clone size: few; D gene: -; J gene: TRBJ1-1
CDR3 DNA: TGTGCCAGCAGTGACTCGACTAGCGGGAGTCCCGGGGAGCTGTTTTTT; CDR3 protein: CASSDSTSGSPGELFF; V gene: TRBV6-4; clone size: -; D gene: TRBD2; J gene: TRBJ2-2
CDR3 DNA: TGTGCCAGCAGCTTAAGTGTTACAGGCAGGGCATACGAGCAGTACTTC; CDR3 protein: CASSLSVTGRAYEQYF; V gene: TRBV7-9; clone size: many; D gene: -; J gene: TRBJ2-7
CDR3 DNA: TGTGCCAGCAGCGTTTCCGGGACCCCCTCCTACGAGCAGTACTTC; CDR3 protein: CASSVSGTPSYEQYF; V gene: TRBV9; clone size: -; D gene: -; J gene: TRBJ2-7
CDR3 DNA: TGTGCCAGCAGCTCCCCCCAGACGAACACTGAAGCTTTCTTT; CDR3 protein: CASSSPQTNTEAFF; V gene: TRBV11-2; clone size: many; D gene: -; J gene: TRBJ1-1
CDR3 DNA: TGCAGTGCTAGAAGGCCGGGGAATGACTATGGCTACACCTTC; CDR3 protein: CSARRPGNDYGYTF; V gene: TRBV20-1; clone size: many; D gene: -; J gene: TRBJ1-2
CDR3 DNA: TGTGCCAGCAGCTCCCCTAAGGGTAACTACGAGCAGTACTTC; CDR3 protein: CASSSPKGNYEQYF; V gene: TRBV5-4; clone size: -; D gene: -; J gene: TRBJ2-7
CDR3 DNA: TGTGCCACCAGCAGAGATATTTCCGATACGCAGTATTTT; CDR3 protein: CATSRDISDTQYF; V gene: TRBV15; clone size: many; D gene: -; J gene: TRBJ2-3
CDR3 DNA: TGTGCCAGCAGTTTAGGCTCTAGTCTGTACAATGAGCAGTTCTTC; CDR3 protein: CASSLGSSLYNEQFF; V gene: TRBV12-3/TRBV12-4; clone size: many; D gene: -; J gene: TRBJ2-1
CDR3 DNA: TGTGCCACCTCTAAGAAGTACACCGGGGAGCTGTTTTTT; CDR3 protein: CATSKKYTGELFF; V gene: TRBV24-1; clone size: many; D gene: -; J gene: TRBJ2-2
CDR3 DNA: TGTGCCAGCAGCTTAGGTCAGGGACTAGCGGGGGGGAGGGCAGATACGCAGTATTTT; CDR3 protein: CASSLGQGLAGGRADTQYF; V gene: TRBV7-3; clone size: many; D gene: TRBD2; J gene: TRBJ2-3
CDR3 DNA: TGTGCCACCAGTGACCGAGACAGGGGGTCTAATAGCAATCAGCCCCAGCATTTT; CDR3 protein: CATSDRDRGSNSNQPQHF; V gene: TRBV24-1; clone size: many; D gene: TRBD1; J gene: TRBJ1-5
CDR3 DNA: TGCAGTGCCAGGACAGGGGGCGAGGGCAATCAGCCCCAGCATTTT; CDR3 protein: CSARTGGEGNQPQHF; V gene: TRBV20-1; clone size: many; D gene: TRBD1; J gene: TRBJ1-5
CDR3 DNA: TGTGCCAGCAGCTTAAGGTCCAGCGGGGGGGAGCTGTTTTTT; CDR3 protein: CASSLRSSGGELFF; V gene: TRBV7-3; clone size: -; D gene: -; J gene: TRBJ2-2
CDR3 DNA: TGTGCCAGCTTTGCCGGTAATGGCTACACCTTC; CDR3 protein: CASFAGNGYTF; V gene: TRBV27; clone size: many; D gene: -; J gene: TRBJ1-2
CDR3 DNA: TGCAGTGCTAGTATGACTAGCGGGATGAGAGAGACCCAGTACTTC; CDR3 protein: CSASMTSGMRETQYF; V gene: TRBV20-1; clone size: many; D gene: TRBD2; J gene: TRBJ2-5
CDR3 DNA: TGTGCCAGCAGCTTAGTTCCCCAGGGTTTGAACACTGAAGCTTTCTTT; CDR3 protein: CASSLVPQGLNTEAFF; V gene: TRBV7-2; clone size: few; D gene: -; J gene: TRBJ1-1
CDR3 DNA: TGTGCCAGCAGTGAAGCGGGGTTAGCGGGAGATGAGCAGTTCTTC; CDR3 protein: CASSEAGLAGDEQFF; V gene: TRBV2; clone size: many; D gene: TRBD2; J gene: TRBJ2-1
CDR3 DNA: TGTGCCAGCAGCCAAATGTTCCAAGACGCCTACGAGCAGTACTTC; CDR3 protein: CASSQMFQDAYEQYF; V gene: TRBV4-2; clone size: -; D gene: -; J gene: TRBJ2-7
CDR3 DNA: TGTGCCAGCAGCGCGAGACAGGGGGGTCTATGGACCCAGTACTTC; CDR3 protein: CASSARQGGLWTQYF; V gene: TRBV2; clone size: many; D gene: TRBD1; J gene: TRBJ2-5
CDR3 DNA: TGTGCCAGCAGCCCCAACCGGGGGGGTGGCACAGATACGCAGTATTTT; CDR3 protein: CASSPNRGGGTDTQYF; V gene: TRBV7-6; clone size: few; D gene: TRBD2; J gene: TRBJ2-3
CDR3 DNA: TGTGCCAGCAGTGATCCGGGACAGGGGGCCAGAAATCAGCCCCAGCATTTT; CDR3 protein: CASSDPGQGARNQPQHF; V gene: TRBV6-1; clone size: many; D gene: TRBD1; J gene: TRBJ1-5
CDR3 DNA: TGTGCCAGCAGCCAACGGTCCGGGATCTCCGATTCACCCCTCCACTTT; CDR3 protein: CASSQRSGISDSPLHF; V gene: TRBV3-1; clone size: -; D gene: -; J gene: TRBJ1-6
CDR3 DNA: TGCGCCAGCAGCGAGGCGGGAGAGCAGTTCTTC; CDR3 protein: CASSEAGEQFF; V gene: TRBV5-1; clone size: -; D gene: -; J gene: TRBJ2-1
CDR3 DNA: TGTGCCAGAAGTTCCACGATCCCGAGAGGGGACTCTGGGGCCAACGTCCTGACTTTC; CDR3 protein: CARSSTIPRGDSGANVLTF; V gene: TRBV6-9; clone size: -; D gene: -; J gene: TRBJ2-6
CDR3 DNA: TGCAGTGCTACTCGGTCACTAGCGGGGGGGCTCGCCACAGATACGCAGTATTTT; CDR3 protein: CSATRSLAGGLATDTQYF; V gene: TRBV20-1; clone size: many; D gene: TRBD2; J gene: TRBJ2-3
CDR3 DNA: TGCAGTGCTAGAAAAGGACAGGCGAACACTGAAGCTTTCTTT; CDR3 protein: CSARKGQANTEAFF; V gene: TRBV20-1; clone size: -; D gene: TRBD1; J gene: TRBJ1-1
CDR3 DNA: TGCAGTGCTAGATGGGGGGACAAAAATGGCTACACCTTC; CDR3 protein: CSARWGDKNGYTF; V gene: TRBV20-1; clone size: many; D gene: -; J gene: TRBJ1-2
CDR3 DNA: TGTGCCAGCATTATGTGGGGACTACGCTCTGGGGCCAACGTCCTGACTTTC; CDR3 protein: CASIMWGLRSGANVLTF; V gene: TRBV12-3/TRBV12-4; clone size: few; D gene: TRBD2; J gene: TRBJ2-6
CDR3 DNA: TGTGCCAGTAGTAGGACGAGCTCTGGGGCCAACGTCCTGACTTTC; CDR3 protein: CASSRTSSGANVLTF; V gene: TRBV19; clone size: many; D gene: -; J gene: TRBJ2-6
CDR3 DNA: TGTGCCAGTAGTATCGCTCAGGGAACCTACGAGCAGTACTTC; CDR3 protein: CASSIAQGTYEQYF; V gene: TRBV19; clone size: -; D gene: -; J gene: TRBJ2-7
CDR3 DNA: TGTGCCAGTAGTATAGTGGAGGGATTTGAGCAGTTCTTC; CDR3 protein: CASSIVEGFEQFF; V gene: TRBV19; clone size: few; D gene: -; J gene: TRBJ2-1
CDR3 DNA: TGTGCCAGCAGCTCATCCGGGACTTTGACGCGCCAGTTCTTC; CDR3 protein: CASSSSGTLTRQFF; V gene: TRBV11-2; clone size: many; D gene: -; J gene: TRBJ2-1
CDR3 DNA: TGTGCCACCAGACAGGGGGTCGGGACTGAAGCTTTCTTT; CDR3 protein: CATRQGVGTEAFF; V gene: TRBV24-1; clone size: many; D gene: TRBD1; J gene: TRBJ1-1
CDR3 DNA: TGTGCCAGCAGCCAAGCTAGCGGAACCTACGAGCAGTACTTC; CDR3 protein: CASSQASGTYEQYF; V gene: TRBV3-1; clone size: many; D gene: TRBD2; J gene: TRBJ2-7
CDR3 DNA: TGTGCCAGCAGCTTAAGGGACAGCTCCTACAATGAGCAGTTCTTC; CDR3 protein: CASSLRDSSYNEQFF; V gene: TRBV7-3; clone size: many; D gene: TRBD1; J gene: TRBJ2-1
CDR3 DNA: TGTGCCAGCATCCTGGGGGGGGACCCCACTTACAATGAGCAGTTCTTC; CDR3 protein: CASILGGDPTYNEQFF; V gene: TRBV12-3/TRBV12-4; clone size: many; D gene: TRBD2; J gene: TRBJ2-1
CDR3 DNA: TGTGCCAGCAGCCAGAGCGGGGGGTTAGCCAAAAACATTCAGTACTTC; CDR3 protein: CASSQSGGLAKNIQYF; V gene: TRBV4-2; clone size: -; D gene: TRBD2; J gene: TRBJ2-4
CDR3 DNA: TGTGCCAGCAGTAGACAGGGGAGTGAGCAGTTCTTC; CDR3 protein: CASSRQGSEQFF; V gene: TRBV12-3/TRBV12-4; clone size: many; D gene: TRBD1; J gene: TRBJ2-1
CDR3 DNA: TGTGCCATCAGTGAGTCGACAGCCTCTGGAAACACCATATATTTT; CDR3 protein: CAISESTASGNTIYF; V gene: TRBV10-3; clone size: many; D gene: -; J gene: TRBJ1-3
CDR3 DNA: TGTGCCAGCAGCCCGTTCGGGACTAGTGTCACAGATACGCAGTATTTT; CDR3 protein: CASSPFGTSVTDTQYF; V gene: TRBV11-2; clone size: many; D gene: TRBD2; J gene: TRBJ2-3
CDR3 DNA: TGTGCCAGCAGCGTAGGACTAGCCACCAGACTGTTTTTT; CDR3 protein: CASSVGLATRLFF; V gene: TRBV9; clone size: -; D gene: TRBD2; J gene: TRBJ2-2
CDR3 DNA: TGCGCCAGCAGCCAAGCTAAGGAGCAGTACTTC; CDR3 protein: CASSQAKEQYF; V gene: TRBV4-1; clone size: -; D gene: -; J gene: TRBJ2-7
CDR3 DNA: TGTGCCAGCAGCCTCTCTGGACCCCCAGATACGCAGTATTTT; CDR3 protein: CASSLSGPPDTQYF; V gene: TRBV27; clone size: many; D gene: -; J gene: TRBJ2-3
CDR3 DNA: TGTGCCAGTAGTTCGGAACCCGGGGGCAAAAACATTCAGTACTTC; CDR3 protein: CASSSEPGGKNIQYF; V gene: TRBV19; clone size: many; D gene: -; J gene: TRBJ2-4
CDR3 DNA: TGCAGTGCTAGAGATGAGACTAGCGGGAGTCGTACCAATGAGCAGTTCTTC; CDR3 protein: CSARDETSGSRTNEQFF; V gene: TRBV20-1; clone size: many; D gene: TRBD2; J gene: TRBJ2-1
CDR3 DNA: TGTGCCAGCGCCACCGGTTTGGGGTACGAGCAGTACTTC; CDR3 protein: CASATGLGYEQYF; V gene: TRBV11-2; clone size: few; D gene: -; J gene: TRBJ2-7
CDR3 DNA: TGTGCCAGCAGCGTAGGACACCAAAACTATGGCTACACCTTC; CDR3 protein: CASSVGHQNYGYTF; V gene: TRBV9; clone size: few; D gene: -; J gene: TRBJ1-2
CDR3 DNA: TGTGCCAGCAGTTTCTTGGCGATTAATTCACCCCTCCACTTT; CDR3 protein: CASSFLAINSPLHF; V gene: TRBV28; clone size: many; D gene: -; J gene: TRBJ1-6
CDR3 DNA: TGTGCCAGCAGCTCTGGACTAGCGGGGGGCACAGATACGCAGTATTTT; CDR3 protein: CASSSGLAGGTDTQYF; V gene: TRBV11-2; clone size: many; D gene: TRBD2; J gene: TRBJ2-3
CDR3 DNA: TGTGCCAGCAGTATGGGACGGTTGAACACCGGGGAGCTGTTTTTT; CDR3 protein: CASSMGRLNTGELFF; V gene: TRBV12-3/TRBV12-4; clone size: many; D gene: -; J gene: TRBJ2-2
CDR3 DNA: TGTGCCAGCAGAAGGGCGGGGGCGGGGAAGTATGGCTACACCTTC; CDR3 protein: CASRRAGAGKYGYTF; V gene: TRBV27; clone size: many; D gene: -; J gene: TRBJ1-2
CDR3 DNA: TGTGCCAGCACCGCAGGACTAGCGGGGAGCACAGATACGCAGTATTTT; CDR3 protein: CASTAGLAGSTDTQYF; V gene: TRBV12-3/TRBV12-4; clone size: -; D gene: TRBD2; J gene: TRBJ2-3